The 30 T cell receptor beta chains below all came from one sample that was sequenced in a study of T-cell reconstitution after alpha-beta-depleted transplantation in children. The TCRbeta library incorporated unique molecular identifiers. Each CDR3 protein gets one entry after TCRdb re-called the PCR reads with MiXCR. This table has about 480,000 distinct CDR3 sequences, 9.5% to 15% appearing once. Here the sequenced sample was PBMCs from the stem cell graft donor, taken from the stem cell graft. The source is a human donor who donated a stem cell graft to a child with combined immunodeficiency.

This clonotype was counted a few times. The CDR3 DNA sequence: TGTGCCAGCAAAAAAGACATATATAATTCACCCCTCCACTTT. Translation gives CASKKDIYNSPLHF. The chain uses TRBV12-3 or TRBV12-4 and TRBJ1-6; D is uncertain. Deletions cut 7 bases from V and 4 bases from J, with 11 bases between. The CDR3 sequence is 14 residues long.

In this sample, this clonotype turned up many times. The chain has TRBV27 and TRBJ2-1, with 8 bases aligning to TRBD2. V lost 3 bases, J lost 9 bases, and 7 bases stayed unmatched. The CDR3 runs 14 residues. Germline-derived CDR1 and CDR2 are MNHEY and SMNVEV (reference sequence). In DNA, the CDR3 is TGTGCCAGCAGTTTCGGGACTAGTCATAGTGAGCAGTTCTTC. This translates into CASSFGTSHSEQFF.

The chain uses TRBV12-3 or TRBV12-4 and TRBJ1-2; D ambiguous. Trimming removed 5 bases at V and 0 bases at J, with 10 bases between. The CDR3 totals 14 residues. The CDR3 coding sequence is TGTGCCAGCAGTATTCAGGTAGCTAACTATGGCTACACCTTC. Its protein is CASSIQVANYGYTF.

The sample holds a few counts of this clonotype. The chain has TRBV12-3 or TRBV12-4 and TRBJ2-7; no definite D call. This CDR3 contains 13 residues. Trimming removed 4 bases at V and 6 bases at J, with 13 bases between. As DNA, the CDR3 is TGTGCCAGCAGTTCCAACCTAGGAGCCGAGCAGTACTTC. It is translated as CASSSNLGAEQYF.

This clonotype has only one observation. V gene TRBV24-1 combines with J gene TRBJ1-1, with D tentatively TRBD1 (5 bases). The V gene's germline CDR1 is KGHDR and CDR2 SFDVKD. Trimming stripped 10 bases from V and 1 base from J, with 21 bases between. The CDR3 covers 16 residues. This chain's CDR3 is CATGRTFGTANTEAFF. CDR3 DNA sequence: TGTGCCACGGGAAGAACCTTTGGGACGGCGAACACTGAAGCTTTCTTT.

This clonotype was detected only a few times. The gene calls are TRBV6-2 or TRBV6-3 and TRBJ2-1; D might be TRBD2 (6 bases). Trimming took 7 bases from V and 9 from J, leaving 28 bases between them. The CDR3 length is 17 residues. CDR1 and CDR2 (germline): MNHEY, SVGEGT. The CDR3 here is CASTRRDSTFLYAEQFF. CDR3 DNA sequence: TGTGCCAGCACGCGACGGGACTCAACTTTCTTATACGCTGAGCAGTTCTTC.

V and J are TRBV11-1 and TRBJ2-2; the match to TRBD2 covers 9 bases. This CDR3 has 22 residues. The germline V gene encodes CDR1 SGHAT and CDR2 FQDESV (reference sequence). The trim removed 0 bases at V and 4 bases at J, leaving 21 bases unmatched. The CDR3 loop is CASSLAGTGTSRPQGITGELFF. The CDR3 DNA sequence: TGTGCCAGCAGCTTAGCGGGAACCGGGACTAGCCGACCTCAGGGAATCACCGGGGAGCTGTTTTTT.

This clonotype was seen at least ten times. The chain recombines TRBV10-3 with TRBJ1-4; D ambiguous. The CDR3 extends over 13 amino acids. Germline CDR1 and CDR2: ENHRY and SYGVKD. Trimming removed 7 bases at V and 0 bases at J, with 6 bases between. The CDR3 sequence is CAIKAATNEKLFF. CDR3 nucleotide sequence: TGTGCCATCAAGGCGGCAACTAATGAAAAACTGTTTTTT.

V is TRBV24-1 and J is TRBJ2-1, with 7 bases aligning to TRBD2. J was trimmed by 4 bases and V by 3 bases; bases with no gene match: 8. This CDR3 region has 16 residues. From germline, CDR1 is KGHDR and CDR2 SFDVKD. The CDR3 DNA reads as TGTGCCACCAGTGATCTAAGCGGGAACGGTTACAATGAGCAGTTCTTC. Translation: CATSDLSGNGYNEQFF.

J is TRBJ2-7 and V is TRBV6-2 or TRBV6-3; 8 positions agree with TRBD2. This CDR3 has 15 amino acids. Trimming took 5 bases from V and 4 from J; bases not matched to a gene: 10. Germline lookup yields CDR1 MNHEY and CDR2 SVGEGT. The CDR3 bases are TGTGCCAGCAGTCATACCGGGACTAGTAGATACGAGCAGTACTTC. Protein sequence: CASSHTGTSRYEQYF.

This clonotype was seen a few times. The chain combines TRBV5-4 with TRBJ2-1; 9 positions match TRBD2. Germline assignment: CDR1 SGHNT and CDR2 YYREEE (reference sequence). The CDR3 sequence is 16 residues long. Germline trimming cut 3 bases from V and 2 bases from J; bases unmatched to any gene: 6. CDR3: CASSSAIAGAYNEQFF. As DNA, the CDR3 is TGTGCCAGCAGCTCGGCGATAGCGGGAGCCTACAATGAGCAGTTCTTC.

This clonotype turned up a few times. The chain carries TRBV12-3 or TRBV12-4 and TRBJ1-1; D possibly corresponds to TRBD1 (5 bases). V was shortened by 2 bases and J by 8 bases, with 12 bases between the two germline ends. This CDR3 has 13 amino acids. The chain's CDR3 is CASSLTARGEAFF. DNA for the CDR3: TGTGCCAGCAGTTTAACAGCGAGGGGCGAAGCTTTCTTT.

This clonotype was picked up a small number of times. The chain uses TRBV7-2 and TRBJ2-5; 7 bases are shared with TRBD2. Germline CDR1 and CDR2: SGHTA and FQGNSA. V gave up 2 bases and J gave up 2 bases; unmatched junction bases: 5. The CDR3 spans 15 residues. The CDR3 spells CASSLSGTLQETQYF. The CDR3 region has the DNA TGTGCCAGCAGCTTAAGCGGGACTCTTCAAGAGACCCAGTACTTC.

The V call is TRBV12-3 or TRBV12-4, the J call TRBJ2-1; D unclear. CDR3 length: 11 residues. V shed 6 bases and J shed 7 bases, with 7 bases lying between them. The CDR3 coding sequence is TGTGCCAGCAGCATATCGAATGAGCAGTTCTTC. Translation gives CASSISNEQFF.

In nucleotides, the CDR3 is TGTGCCTGGAGTAGGGGACTAGCGGGAGGGGATGAGCAGTTCTTC. Its translation is CAWSRGLAGGDEQFF. V is TRBV30 and J is TRBJ2-1; the match to TRBD2 covers 16 bases. CDR3 length equals 15 residues. Germline trimming cut 2 bases from V and 8 bases from J; bases unmatched to any gene: 3. The germline gives CDR1 GTSNPN, CDR2 SVGIG (reference sequence).

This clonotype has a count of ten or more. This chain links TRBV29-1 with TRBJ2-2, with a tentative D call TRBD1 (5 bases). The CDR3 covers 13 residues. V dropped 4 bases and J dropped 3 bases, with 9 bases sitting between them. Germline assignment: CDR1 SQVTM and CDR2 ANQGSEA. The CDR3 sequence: CSVGGQYTGELFF. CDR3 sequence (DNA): TGCAGCGTTGGGGGCCAGTACACCGGGGAGCTGTTTTTT.

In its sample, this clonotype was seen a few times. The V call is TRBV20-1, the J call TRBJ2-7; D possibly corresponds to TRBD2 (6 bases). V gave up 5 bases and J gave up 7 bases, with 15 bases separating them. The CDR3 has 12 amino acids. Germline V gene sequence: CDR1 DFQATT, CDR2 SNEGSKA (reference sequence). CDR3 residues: CSAGPGEDEQYF. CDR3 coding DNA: TGCAGTGCTGGTCCGGGGGAAGATGAGCAGTACTTC.

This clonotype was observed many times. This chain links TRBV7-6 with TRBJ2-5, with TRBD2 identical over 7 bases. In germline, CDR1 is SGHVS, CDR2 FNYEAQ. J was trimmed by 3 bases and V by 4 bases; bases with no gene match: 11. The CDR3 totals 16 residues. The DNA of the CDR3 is TGTGCCAGCAGCTCCCCGGCGGGCGGGGGTAAAGAGACCCAGTACTTC. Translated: CASSSPAGGGKETQYF.

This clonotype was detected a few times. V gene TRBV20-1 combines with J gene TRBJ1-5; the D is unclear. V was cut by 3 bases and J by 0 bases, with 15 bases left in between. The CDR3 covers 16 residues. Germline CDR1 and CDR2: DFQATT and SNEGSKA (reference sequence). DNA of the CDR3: TGCAGTGCTAGTGAGAGCCTCGGGCCTAGCAATCAGCCCCAGCATTTT. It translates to CSASESLGPSNQPQHF.

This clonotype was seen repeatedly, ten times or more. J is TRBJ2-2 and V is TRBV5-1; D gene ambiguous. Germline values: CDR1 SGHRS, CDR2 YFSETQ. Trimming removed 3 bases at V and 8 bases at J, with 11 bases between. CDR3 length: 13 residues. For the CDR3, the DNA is TGCGCCAGCAGCTCCGACCTAACGGGGGAGCTGTTTTTT. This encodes CASSSDLTGELFF.

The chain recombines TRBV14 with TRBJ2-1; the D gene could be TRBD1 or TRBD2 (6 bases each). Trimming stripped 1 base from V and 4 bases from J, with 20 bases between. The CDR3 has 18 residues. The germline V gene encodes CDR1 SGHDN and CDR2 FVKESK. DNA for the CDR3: TGTGCCAGCAGCCAAGTTCGGTCCCGGGGGCCGCTATACAATGAGCAGTTCTTC. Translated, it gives CASSQVRSRGPLYNEQFF.

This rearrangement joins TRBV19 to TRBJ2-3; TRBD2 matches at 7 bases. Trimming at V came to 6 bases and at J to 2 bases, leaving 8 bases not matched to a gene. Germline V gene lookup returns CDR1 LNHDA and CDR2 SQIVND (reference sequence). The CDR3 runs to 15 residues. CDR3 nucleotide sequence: TGTGCCAGTAGCGGAGCGGGGAGGTACACAGATACGCAGTATTTT. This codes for CASSGAGRYTDTQYF.

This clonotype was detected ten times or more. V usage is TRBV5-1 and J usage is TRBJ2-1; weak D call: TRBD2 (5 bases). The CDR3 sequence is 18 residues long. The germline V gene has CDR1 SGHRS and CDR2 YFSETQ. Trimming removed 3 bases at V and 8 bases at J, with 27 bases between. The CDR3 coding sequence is TGCGCCAGCAGCTCGTTATCCGGACTGGGTCAGGCTGGCGATGAGCAGTTCTTC. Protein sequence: CASSSLSGLGQAGDEQFF.

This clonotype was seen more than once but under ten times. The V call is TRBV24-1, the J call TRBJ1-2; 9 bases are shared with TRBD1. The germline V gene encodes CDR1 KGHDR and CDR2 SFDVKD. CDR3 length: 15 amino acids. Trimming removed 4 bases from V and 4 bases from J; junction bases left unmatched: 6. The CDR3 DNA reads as TGTGCCACCAGTGAATCAGGACAGGGGCTCTATGGCTACACCTTC. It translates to CATSESGQGLYGYTF.

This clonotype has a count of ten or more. The CDR3, as DNA: TGTGCCACCAGCAGGGAGGGCAGGACCAACACAGATACGCAGTATTTT. This codes for CATSREGRTNTDTQYF. This rearrangement joins TRBV15 to TRBJ2-3; TRBD2 might be the D (6 bases). Germline V gives CDR1 LNHNV, CDR2 YYDKDF (reference sequence). The CDR3 totals 16 residues. V dropped 3 bases and J dropped 2 bases, with 15 bases sitting between them.

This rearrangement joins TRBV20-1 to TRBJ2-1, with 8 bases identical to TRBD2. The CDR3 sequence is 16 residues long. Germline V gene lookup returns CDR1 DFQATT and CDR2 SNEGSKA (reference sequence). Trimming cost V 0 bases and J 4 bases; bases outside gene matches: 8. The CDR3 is CSARDSRGAGYNEQFF. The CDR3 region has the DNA TGCAGTGCTAGAGATTCGCGGGGGGCGGGATACAATGAGCAGTTCTTC.

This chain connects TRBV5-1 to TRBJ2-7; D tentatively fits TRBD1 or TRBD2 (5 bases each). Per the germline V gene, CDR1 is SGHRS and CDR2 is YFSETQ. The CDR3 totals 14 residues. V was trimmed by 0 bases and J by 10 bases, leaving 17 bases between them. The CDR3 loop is CASSLGQGESGQYF. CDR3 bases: TGCGCCAGCAGCTTGGGGCAGGGCGAATCGGGACAGTACTTC.

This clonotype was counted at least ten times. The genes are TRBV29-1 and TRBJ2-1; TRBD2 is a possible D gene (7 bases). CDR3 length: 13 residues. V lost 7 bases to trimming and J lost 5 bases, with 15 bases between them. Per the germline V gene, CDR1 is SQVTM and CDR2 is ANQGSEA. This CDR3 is CSALGRGNNEQFF. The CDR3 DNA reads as TGCAGCGCCCTAGGGAGGGGGAACAATGAGCAGTTCTTC.

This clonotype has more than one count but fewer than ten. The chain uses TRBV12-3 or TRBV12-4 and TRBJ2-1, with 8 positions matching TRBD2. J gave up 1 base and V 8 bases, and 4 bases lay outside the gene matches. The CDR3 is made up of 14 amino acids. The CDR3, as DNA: TGTGCCAGCCTGCGGGAGGTGTCCTACAATGAGCAGTTCTTC. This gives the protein CASLREVSYNEQFF.

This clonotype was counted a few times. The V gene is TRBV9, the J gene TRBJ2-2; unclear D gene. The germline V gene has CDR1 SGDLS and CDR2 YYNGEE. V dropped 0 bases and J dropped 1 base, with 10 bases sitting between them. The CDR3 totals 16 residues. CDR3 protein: CASSVDRLVNTGELFF. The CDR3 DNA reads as TGTGCCAGCAGCGTAGATCGGCTAGTGAACACCGGGGAGCTGTTTTTT.